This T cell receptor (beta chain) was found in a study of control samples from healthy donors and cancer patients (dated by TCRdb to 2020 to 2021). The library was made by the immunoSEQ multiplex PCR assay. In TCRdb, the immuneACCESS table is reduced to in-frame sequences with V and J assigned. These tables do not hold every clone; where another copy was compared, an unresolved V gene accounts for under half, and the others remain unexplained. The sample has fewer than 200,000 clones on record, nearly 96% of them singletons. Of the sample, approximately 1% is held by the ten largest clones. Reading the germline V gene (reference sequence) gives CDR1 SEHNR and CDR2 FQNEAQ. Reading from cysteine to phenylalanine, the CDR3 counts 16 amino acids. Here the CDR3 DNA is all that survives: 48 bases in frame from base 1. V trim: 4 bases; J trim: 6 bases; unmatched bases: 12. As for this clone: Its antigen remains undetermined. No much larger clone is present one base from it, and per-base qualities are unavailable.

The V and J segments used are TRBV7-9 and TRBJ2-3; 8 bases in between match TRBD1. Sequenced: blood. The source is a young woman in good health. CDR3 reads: CASSYRDRFISDTQYF. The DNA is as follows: TGTGCCAGCAGCTACCGGGACAGGTTTATCTCGGATACGCAGTATTTT.